This T cell receptor beta chain was captured in a study of beta chain features in type 1 diabetes. In the study overall: No age, gender or cell yield differences were seen between patients and healthy donors. The number of sorted cells examined across all samples was 107,917,701.

V was pared by 2 bases and J by 3 bases, with 17 bases between. The germline V gene encodes CDR1 SGHVS and CDR2 FNYEAQ. This CDR3 is built from 17 residues. As every portion of the isolated RNA was reverse transcribed, the sequencing read expressed TCRB transcripts. Method: immunoSEQ multiplex PCR; TCRdb's copy keeps in-frame clones and lacks some. The sample records hundreds of thousands of clones, roughly 15% being singletons. The receptor was isolated from a man in his late teens or twenties in good health. The chain couples TRBV7-6 to TRBJ1-3; D gene unclear. What was sequenced was naive CD4+ T cells from blood. The CDR3 region is CASSLKGPSAVGNTIYF. For the CDR3, the DNA is TGTGCCAGCAGCTTAAAGGGTCCCTCGGCCGTTGGAAACACCATATATTTT.